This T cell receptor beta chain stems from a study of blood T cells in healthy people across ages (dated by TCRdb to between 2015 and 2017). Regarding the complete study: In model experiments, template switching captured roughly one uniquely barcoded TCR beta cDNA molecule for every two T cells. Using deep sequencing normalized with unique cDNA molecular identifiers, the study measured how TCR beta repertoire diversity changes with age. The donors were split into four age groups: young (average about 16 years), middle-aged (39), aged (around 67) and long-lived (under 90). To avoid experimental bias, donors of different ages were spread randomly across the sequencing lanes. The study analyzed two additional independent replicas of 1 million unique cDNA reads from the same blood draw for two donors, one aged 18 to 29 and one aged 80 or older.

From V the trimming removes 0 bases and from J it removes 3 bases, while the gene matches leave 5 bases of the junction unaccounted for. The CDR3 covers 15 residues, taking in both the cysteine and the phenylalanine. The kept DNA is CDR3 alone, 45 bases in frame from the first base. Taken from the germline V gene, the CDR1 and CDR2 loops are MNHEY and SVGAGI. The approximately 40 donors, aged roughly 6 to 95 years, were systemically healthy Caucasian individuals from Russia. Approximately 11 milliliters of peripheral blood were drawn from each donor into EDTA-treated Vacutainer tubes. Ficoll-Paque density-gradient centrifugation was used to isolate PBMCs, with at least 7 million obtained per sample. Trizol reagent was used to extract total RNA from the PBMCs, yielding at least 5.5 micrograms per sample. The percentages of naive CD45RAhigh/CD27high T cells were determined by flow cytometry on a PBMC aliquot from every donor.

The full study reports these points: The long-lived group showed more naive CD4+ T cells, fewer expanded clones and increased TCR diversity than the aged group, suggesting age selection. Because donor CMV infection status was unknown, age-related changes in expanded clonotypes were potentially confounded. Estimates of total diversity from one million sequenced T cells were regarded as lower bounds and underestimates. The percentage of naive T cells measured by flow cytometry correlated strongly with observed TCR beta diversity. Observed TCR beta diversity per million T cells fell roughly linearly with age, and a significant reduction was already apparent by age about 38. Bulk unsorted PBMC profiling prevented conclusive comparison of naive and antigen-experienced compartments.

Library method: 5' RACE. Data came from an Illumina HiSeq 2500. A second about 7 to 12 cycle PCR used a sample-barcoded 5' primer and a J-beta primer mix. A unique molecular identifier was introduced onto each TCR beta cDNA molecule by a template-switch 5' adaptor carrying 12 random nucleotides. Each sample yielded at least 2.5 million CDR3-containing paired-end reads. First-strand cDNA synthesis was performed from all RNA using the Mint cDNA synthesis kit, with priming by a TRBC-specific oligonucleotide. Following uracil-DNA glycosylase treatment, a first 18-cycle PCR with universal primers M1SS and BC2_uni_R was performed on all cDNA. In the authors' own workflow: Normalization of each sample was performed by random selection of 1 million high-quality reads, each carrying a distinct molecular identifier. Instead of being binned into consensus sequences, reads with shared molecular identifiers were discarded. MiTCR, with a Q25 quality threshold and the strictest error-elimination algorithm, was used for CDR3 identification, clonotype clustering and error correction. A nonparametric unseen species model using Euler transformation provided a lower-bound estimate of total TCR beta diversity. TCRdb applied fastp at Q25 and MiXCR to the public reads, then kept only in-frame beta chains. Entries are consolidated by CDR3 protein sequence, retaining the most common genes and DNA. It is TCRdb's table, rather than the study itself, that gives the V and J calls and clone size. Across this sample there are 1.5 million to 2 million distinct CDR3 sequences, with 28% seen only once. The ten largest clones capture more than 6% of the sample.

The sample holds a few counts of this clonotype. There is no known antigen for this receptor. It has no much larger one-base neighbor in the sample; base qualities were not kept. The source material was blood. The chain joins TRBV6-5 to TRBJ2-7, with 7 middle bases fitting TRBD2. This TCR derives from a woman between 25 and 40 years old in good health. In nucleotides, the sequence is TGTGCCAGCAGTTACTCGAGGCGGGGGAACTACGAGCAGTACTTC. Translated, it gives CASSYSRRGNYEQYF.